A single sample is the source of the 25 T cell receptor beta chains below, sequenced in a study of CD8 T cells in Susac syndrome (dated by TCRdb to between 2018 and 2021). The library was produced with the immunoSEQ multiplex PCR assay. RNA was extracted with the RNeasy kit and roughly 0.5 to 1 ug was reverse transcribed using random hexamers. The public reads were quality trimmed at Q25 with fastp and then assembled into clones with MiXCR by TCRdb, keeping productive beta chains. Each record represents a unique CDR3 protein, reported with the most common genes and DNA among its rows. The sample has approximately 300,000 distinct CDR3 sequences on record, 85% of them singletons. Of the sample, about 0.22% is held by the ten largest clones. The sample comprised CD8+ T cells from PBMCs. The receptor set was obtained from a human donor with multiple sclerosis.

The rearrangement links TRBV7-9 to TRBJ1-4; 8 positions agree with TRBD1. The CDR3 sequence is 15 residues long. The V gene end was trimmed by 5 bases and the J gene end by 2 bases; junction bases not matched to a gene: 4. Germline V gene lookup returns CDR1 SEHNR and CDR2 FQNEAQ (reference sequence). CDR3 protein: CASSLRTGTNEKLFF. CDR3 sequence (DNA): TGTGCCAGCAGCCTACGGACAGGGACTAATGAAAAACTGTTTTTT.

The V gene is TRBV7-2, the J gene TRBJ2-4; D remains ambiguous. Germline lookup yields CDR1 SGHTA and CDR2 FQGNSA. With 1 base removed from V and 6 bases from J, the gap between germline ends came to 16 bases. The CDR3 sequence is 16 residues long. CDR3 sequence (DNA): TGTGCCAGCAGCTTAGTTGCCTTTGGGATCGGAAACATTCAGTACTTC. It is translated as CASSLVAFGIGNIQYF.

The table lists this clonotype with a count of one. The rearrangement links TRBV12-3 or TRBV12-4 to TRBJ1-4; D unclear. V was shortened by 1 base and J by 0 bases, with 6 bases between the two germline ends. The CDR3 loop spans 15 amino acids. This CDR3 is CASSLGQTTNEKLFF. The CDR3 DNA sequence: TGTGCCAGCAGTTTAGGGCAGACAACTAATGAAAAACTGTTTTTT.

This CDR3 reads CASTPPPPGQGGEQFF. For the CDR3, the DNA is TGCGCCAGCACCCCCCCACCCCCGGGACAGGGGGGAGAGCAGTTCTTC. V gene TRBV5-1 combines with J gene TRBJ2-1, with 11 bases aligning to TRBD1. The CDR3 covers 16 residues. Losses at the gene ends were 6 bases for V and 10 bases for J; bases not matched to a gene: 15. Germline CDR1 reads SGHRS; CDR2 reads YFSETQ.

The chain uses TRBV5-5 and TRBJ2-7; 8 bases map to TRBD1. The ends lost 2 bases at V and 5 bases at J; junction bases unmatched: 12. Germline V gene lookup returns CDR1 SGHKS and CDR2 YYEKEE (reference sequence). The CDR3 runs 16 residues. The CDR3: CASSLTYDRGYNEQYF. In DNA, the CDR3 is TGTGCCAGCAGCTTAACATACGACAGGGGTTACAACGAGCAGTACTTC.

The chain employs TRBV9 and TRBJ2-7, with TRBD2 matching over 10 bases. V lost 3 bases, J lost 5 bases, and 11 bases stayed unmatched. Germline V gene lookup returns CDR1 SGDLS and CDR2 YYNGEE. The CDR3 consists of 16 residues. CDR3 DNA sequence: TGTGCCAGCAGCGGAGGAGAAGCGGGAGGGCCCCACGAGCAGTACTTC. Translated, it gives CASSGGEAGGPHEQYF.

As for this clonotype: One junction end does not reproduce the germline sequence, and a read error may be involved. The rearrangement joins TRBV15 to TRBJ2-7, with no clear D. The germline V gene encodes CDR1 LNHNV and CDR2 YYDKDF (reference sequence). CDR3 size: 12 residues. The CDR3 reads CATSGEPHEQYF. CDR3 coding DNA: TGTGCCACCAGCGGAGAGCCCCACGAGCAGTACTTC.

This clonotype was detected only once. The chain recombines TRBV28 with TRBJ1-5, with 7 bases matching TRBD1. Germline CDR1 reads MDHEN; CDR2 reads SYDVKM. The ends lost 7 bases at V and 5 bases at J; junction bases unmatched: 14. This CDR3 contains 16 residues. The CDR3 here is CASTSRGQSIDQPQHF. DNA of the CDR3: TGTGCCAGCACTTCGAGGGGACAGTCTATCGATCAGCCCCAGCATTTT.

V is TRBV29-1 and J is TRBJ1-1; maybe TRBD1 (5 bases). Germline V lookup: CDR1 SQVTM, CDR2 ANQGSEA. CDR3 length: 12 residues. Trimming took off 4 bases at V and 4 bases at J, with 10 bases between the two ends. CDR3 in DNA: TGCAGCGTTGCAGGGAGTGGCACTGAAGCTTTCTTT. It specifies CSVAGSGTEAFF.

This chain links TRBV4-3 with TRBJ2-7; maybe TRBD1 (6 bases). The CDR3 spans 15 residues. Germline V gene sequence: CDR1 LGHNA, CDR2 YSLEER. V lost 3 bases, J lost 5 bases, and 17 bases lay in between. In nucleotides, the CDR3 is TGCGCCAGCAGCCAGGTTACCGGGGACATCGACGAGCAGTACTTC. The encoded protein is CASSQVTGDIDEQYF.

The CDR3 sequence is CASSETGGNDYGYTF. The DNA for the CDR3 is TGTGCCAGCAGCGAAACAGGGGGTAACGACTATGGCTACACCTTC. The chain carries TRBV2 and TRBJ1-2; 8 bases agree with TRBD1. Germline loops: CDR1 SNHLY, CDR2 FYNNEI. Trimming cost V 6 bases and J 3 bases; bases outside gene matches: 9. The CDR3 contains 15 residues. Drawing the rest from reference TRBV2 and TRBJ1-2, the complete variable domain is EPEVTQTPSHQVTQMGQEVILRCVPISNHLYFYWYRQILGQKVEFLVSFYNNEISEKSEIFDDQFSVERPDGSNFTLKIRSTKLEDSAMYFCASSETGGNDYGYTFGSGTRLTVV.

The rearrangement joins TRBV6-2 or TRBV6-3 to TRBJ1-1; 7 nucleotides line up with TRBD1. After removal of 5 bases from V and 7 bases from J, the junction contained 16 bases not matched to a gene. The CDR3 covers 16 residues. CDR1 is MNHEY and CDR2 is SVGEGT in the germline V gene. For the CDR3, the DNA is TGTGCCAGCAGTCTCCGGGCCGACAGGGCTGGCGATGAAGCTTTCTTT. Translated, it gives CASSLRADRAGDEAFF.

The chain has TRBV29-1 and TRBJ1-1; no reliable D call. The CDR3 consists of 12 residues. The V end lost 0 bases, the J end lost 11 bases, and 13 bases lay between the germline ends. In germline, CDR1 is SQVTM, CDR2 ANQGSEA. Here the CDR3 reads CSVEDDGVGAFF. The CDR3 region has the DNA TGCAGCGTTGAAGATGATGGAGTTGGCGCTTTCTTT.

V usage is TRBV19 and J usage is TRBJ1-1; D call uncertain. The length of the CDR3 is 17 residues. Between the trimmed V and J ends, which lost 2 bases and 0 bases, there was a span of 16 bases. Germline CDR1 is LNHDA and CDR2 is SQIVND (reference sequence). CDR3 in amino acids: CASSIPYRAAMNTEAFF. The CDR3 DNA reads TGTGCCAGTAGTATACCCTACCGGGCCGCAATGAACACTGAAGCTTTCTTT. The variable domain in full, completed from reference TRBV19 and TRBJ1-1, reads DGGITQSPKYLFRKEGQNVTLSCEQNLNHDAMYWYRQDPGQGLRLIYYSQIVNDFQKGDIAEGYSVSREKKESFPLTVTSAQKNPTAFYLCASSIPYRAAMNTEAFFGQGTRLTVV.

V usage is TRBV11-2 and J usage is TRBJ2-1; possibly TRBD1 for D (5 bases). Germline V gene data show CDR1 as SGHAT and CDR2 as FQNNGV. The CDR3 is 14 residues long. The V and J ends lost 0 bases and 4 bases respectively, with 7 bases between them. The CDR3 loop reads CASSLDPGYNEQFF. The CDR3 DNA sequence: TGTGCCAGCAGCTTAGATCCAGGGTACAATGAGCAGTTCTTC. The full variable domain, in which reference TRBV11-2 and TRBJ2-1 provide the parts outside the CDR3, is EAGVAQSPRYKIIEKRQSVAFWCNPISGHATLYWYQQILGQGPKLLIQFQNNGVVDDSQLPKDRFSAERLKGVDSTLKIQPAKLEDSAVYLCASSLDPGYNEQFFGPGTRLTVL.

The J gene is TRBJ1-2, the V gene TRBV3-1, with TRBD1 identical over 12 bases. The CDR3 covers 17 residues. After removal of 1 base from V and 4 bases from J, the junction contained 7 bases not matched to a gene. CDR1 is LGHDT, CDR2 YNNKEL, per germline (reference sequence). The CDR3 coding sequence is TGTGCCAGCAGCCAAGTAGTAGGGACAGGGGGCGCCTATGGCTACACCTTC. It translates to CASSQVVGTGGAYGYTF.

This chain uses TRBV4-3 with TRBJ2-1, with TRBD1 identical over 8 bases. The CDR3 loop spans 15 amino acids. Germline CDR1 is LGHNA and CDR2 is YSLEER. Losses at the gene ends were 0 bases for V and 7 bases for J; bases not matched to a gene: 5. The CDR3 DNA sequence: TGCGCCAGCAGCCAAGACGGGACAGGTGTTAATGAGCAGTTCTTC. Its translation: CASSQDGTGVNEQFF.

This chain links TRBV27 with TRBJ1-2, with unresolved D. Trimming shortened V by 3 bases and J by 3 bases, and 11 bases separated the two germline ends. This CDR3 is 14 amino acids long. Per germline, CDR1 MNHEY and CDR2 SMNVEV (reference sequence). CDR3 sequence: CASSFTGSDYGYTF. The CDR3 DNA reads TGTGCCAGCAGTTTCACCGGGAGTGACTATGGCTACACCTTC.

This clonotype is a singleton in its sample. The chain recombines TRBV15 with TRBJ2-1, with 8 bases identical to TRBD2. The V gene's germline CDR1 is LNHNV and CDR2 YYDKDF (reference sequence). The V gene end was trimmed by 7 bases and the J gene end by 0 bases; junction bases not matched to a gene: 8. CDR3 length: 16 residues. The CDR3 DNA is TGTGCCACCACCCCATCGGGAGGGTCCTCCTACAATGAGCAGTTCTTC. It translates to CATTPSGGSSYNEQFF.

This sequence joins TRBV28 and TRBJ2-1; D not certain. Deletions cut 3 bases from V and 8 bases from J, with 8 bases between. Germline CDR1 MDHEN, CDR2 SYDVKM. The CDR3 length is 12 residues. The chain's CDR3 is CASSLSTYEQFF. For the CDR3, the DNA is TGTGCCAGCAGTTTGAGTACTTATGAGCAGTTCTTC.

This clonotype came up once. The gene calls are TRBV3-1 and TRBJ1-5; D is undetermined. V shed 0 bases and J shed 9 bases, with 9 bases lying between them. Per the germline V gene, CDR1 is LGHDT and CDR2 is YNNKEL (reference sequence). CDR3 length: 13 residues. The DNA of the CDR3 is TGTGCCAGCAGCCAAGATCTGGAGGGGCCCCAGCATTTT. Its translation: CASSQDLEGPQHF.

The J gene is TRBJ2-7, the V gene TRBV19, with a weak D call TRBD1 (5 bases). Trimming took off 5 bases at V and 0 bases at J, with 11 bases between the two ends. Germline V lookup: CDR1 LNHDA, CDR2 SQIVND (reference sequence). This CDR3 region has 14 residues. The CDR3 DNA reads as TGTGCCAGTAGTGGCCAGGGCCTCTCCTACGAGCAGTACTTC. Translated: CASSGQGLSYEQYF.

The V and J genes are TRBV30 and TRBJ1-5, with D maybe TRBD1 (6 bases). Germline CDR1 GTSNPN, CDR2 SVGIG (reference sequence). The CDR3 loop spans 13 amino acids. The germline V and J ends were trimmed by 0 bases and 5 bases, with 8 bases remaining between them. The CDR3 region is CAWSVQGDQPQHF. The CDR3, as DNA: TGTGCCTGGAGTGTACAGGGCGATCAGCCCCAGCATTTT.

The V gene is TRBV4-3, the J gene TRBJ1-5; D call uncertain. Germline lookup yields CDR1 LGHNA and CDR2 YSLEER. The CDR3 loop spans 15 amino acids. Trimming took 0 bases from V and 9 from J, leaving 15 bases between them. The DNA of the CDR3 is TGCGCCAGCAGCCAAGATAGGAACCCAAGGTGGCCCCAGCATTTT. The encoded protein is CASSQDRNPRWPQHF.

The V gene is TRBV5-4, the J gene TRBJ1-1; D possibly corresponds to TRBD1 (6 bases). The V end was cut by 1 base, the J end by 5 bases, with 12 bases between. Germline V lookup: CDR1 SGHNT, CDR2 YYREEE (reference sequence). The CDR3 extends over 14 amino acids. The CDR3 reads CASSLTGFGTEAFF. The CDR3, as DNA: TGTGCCAGCAGCTTGACAGGGTTTGGAACTGAAGCTTTCTTT.